The 23 T cell receptor beta chains below were found in one sample sequenced in a study of blood T cell repertoires in COVID-19. Method: immunoSEQ multiplex PCR; TCRdb's copy keeps in-frame clones and lacks some. Found here are some 400,000 clones, almost 90% of them singletons; the top ten hold approximately 7%. The specimen sequenced was peripheral blood. The source is a man aged 18 to 29 with active or convalescent COVID-19.

The chain has TRBV7-8 and TRBJ1-4, with unresolved D. There are 15 residues in the CDR3. V was pared by 1 base and J by 5 bases, with 11 bases between. Germline CDR1 SGHVS, CDR2 FQNEAQ. The CDR3 loop reads CASSLVHGPNEKLFF. DNA for the CDR3: TGTGCCAGCAGCTTAGTACATGGGCCAAATGAAAAACTGTTTTTT.

This rearrangement joins TRBV6-6 to TRBJ1-1; possibly TRBD1 for D (6 bases). This CDR3 region has 14 residues. Germline V gives CDR1 MNHNY, CDR2 SVGAGI (reference sequence). V was cut by 6 bases and J by 1 base, with 12 bases left in between. The CDR3 protein is CASSFDRSNTEAFF. CDR3 bases: TGTGCCAGCAGCTTCGACAGGTCGAACACTGAAGCTTTCTTT.

The chain links TRBV6-4 to TRBJ2-7; the D is unclear. Trimming took 10 bases from V and 2 from J, leaving 24 bases between them. CDR3 length: 16 amino acids. From germline, CDR1 is MRHNA and CDR2 SNTAGT. The CDR3, as DNA: TGTGCCACCAAAACCTTCTCGGGTGGAGCCGCCTACGAGCAGTACTTC. It encodes CATKTFSGGAAYEQYF.

The chain joins TRBV30 to TRBJ2-1, with a possible D match to TRBD2 (5 bases). Trimming stripped 3 bases from V and 7 bases from J, with 13 bases between. The CDR3 contains 13 residues. From germline, CDR1 is GTSNPN and CDR2 SVGIG (reference sequence). CDR3 loop: CAWSPGSGNEQFF. In DNA, the CDR3 is TGTGCCTGGAGCCCGGGATCTGGAAATGAGCAGTTCTTC.

The chain carries TRBV5-1 and TRBJ2-5; 7 bases align to TRBD1. The CDR3 is 14 amino acids. The V segment lost 0 bases and the J segment 3 bases; nucleotides outside the gene matches: 2. Germline values: CDR1 SGHRS, CDR2 YFSETQ. The DNA for the CDR3 is TGCGCCAGCAGCTTGGGACAGGGAAAAGAGACCCAGTACTTC. This encodes CASSLGQGKETQYF.

The chain uses TRBV6-5 and TRBJ1-2, with D possibly being TRBD1 (5 bases). The germline V and J ends were trimmed by 5 bases and 4 bases, with 14 bases remaining between them. CDR1 and CDR2 from the germline V gene are MNHEY and SVGAGI. This CDR3 is 14 amino acids long. The CDR3 sequence is CASSKTVPTYGYTF. CDR3 sequence (DNA): TGTGCCAGCAGTAAGACAGTTCCAACCTATGGCTACACCTTC.

CDR3 amino acids: CASSLTGGGQPQHF. For the CDR3, the DNA is TGTGCCAGCAGCCTGACAGGGGGCGGACAGCCCCAGCATTTT. The chain links TRBV6-2 or TRBV6-3 to TRBJ1-5, with TRBD1 identical over 10 bases. Germline CDR1 MNHEY, CDR2 SVGEGT. The CDR3 length is 14 residues. J gave up 7 bases and V 6 bases, and 6 bases lay outside the gene matches.

The chain joins TRBV5-1 to TRBJ1-1; D possibly corresponds to TRBD1 (5 bases). The ends were cut back, 1 base at V and 6 bases at J, with 7 bases in the middle. The CDR3 consists of 12 residues. Germline CDR1 reads SGHRS; CDR2 reads YFSETQ. The CDR3: CASSLLGAEAFF. The CDR3 DNA sequence: TGCGCCAGCAGCTTGTTAGGGGCTGAAGCTTTCTTT.

The chain employs TRBV9 and TRBJ1-2, with D possibly being TRBD1 (6 bases). V lost 5 bases and J 4 bases, leaving 15 bases between the germline ends. Germline CDR1 reads SGDLS; CDR2 reads YYNGEE. The CDR3 spans 14 residues. The CDR3 loop reads CASSGPTGTYGYTF. The DNA of the CDR3 is TGTGCCAGCAGTGGCCCTACAGGGACCTATGGCTACACCTTC. Full variable domain (remainder filled in from reference TRBV9 and TRBJ1-2): DSGVTQTPKHLITATGQRVTLRCSPRSGDLSVYWYQQSLDQGLQFLIQYYNGEERAKGNILERFSAQQFPDLHSELNLSSLELGDSALYFCASSGPTGTYGYTFGSGTRLTVV.

The chain is built from TRBV19 and TRBJ1-6; D ambiguous. The CDR3 has 12 residues. V lost 7 bases to trimming and J lost 4 bases, with 5 bases between them. Germline CDR1 and CDR2: LNHDA and SQIVND (reference sequence). The CDR3 loop is CASTVYNSPLHF. The CDR3 DNA reads TGTGCCAGTACGGTTTATAATTCACCCCTCCACTTT. Based on the CDR3 plus reference TRBV19 and TRBJ1-6, the full variable domain is DGGITQSPKYLFRKEGQNVTLSCEQNLNHDAMYWYRQDPGQGLRLIYYSQIVNDFQKGDIAEGYSVSREKKESFPLTVTSAQKNPTAFYLCASTVYNSPLHFGNGTRLTVT.

The chain uses TRBV24-1 and TRBJ2-3, with D maybe TRBD1 (6 bases). The CDR3 extends over 15 amino acids. The V end lost 6 bases, the J end lost 4 bases, and 16 bases lay between the germline ends. The germline CDR1 and CDR2 sequences are KGHDR and SFDVKD. CDR3 bases: TGTGCCACCAGTCTAGGGGGAATTCCCCCAGATACGCAGTATTTT. Translating gives CATSLGGIPPDTQYF.

The chain has TRBV7-9 and TRBJ2-1, with D possibly TRBD2 on 6 matching bases. The V gene lost 7 bases and the J gene lost 3 bases, with 13 bases spanning the gap. The CDR3 is 14 residues long. Per germline, CDR1 SEHNR and CDR2 FQNEAQ (reference sequence). CDR3 DNA sequence: TGTGCCAGCACCGAGCGGGTAGACTACAATGAGCAGTTCTTC. Amino acid sequence: CASTERVDYNEQFF.

This clone is medium-sized. The rearrangement links TRBV6-4 to TRBJ1-6; no reliable D call. V gave up 4 bases and J gave up 10 bases, with 17 bases separating them. Germline V gives CDR1 MRHNA, CDR2 SNTAGT. The CDR3 covers 15 residues. As DNA, the CDR3 is TGTGCCAGCAGTGCGGGAGCTGCGAACGGATCACCCCTCCACTTT. Amino acid sequence: CASSAGAANGSPLHF.

V gene TRBV7-2 combines with J gene TRBJ2-7; D ambiguous. The CDR3 totals 12 residues. Germline lookup yields CDR1 SGHTA and CDR2 FQGNSA. The V gene lost 5 bases and the J gene lost 2 bases, with 7 bases spanning the gap. CDR3 in DNA: TGTGCCAGCAGCGCCCAGACCTACGAGCAGTACTTC. This sequence encodes CASSAQTYEQYF.

V usage is TRBV6-6 and J usage is TRBJ1-4; TRBD1 matches at 7 bases. J lost 0 bases, V lost 8 bases, and 6 bases had no gene match. Per germline, CDR1 MNHNY and CDR2 SVGAGI (reference sequence). CDR3 length: 15 amino acids. This CDR3 reads CASLRDSATNEKLFF. CDR3 DNA sequence: TGTGCCAGCCTCCGGGACAGCGCAACTAATGAAAAACTGTTTTTT.

The J gene is TRBJ1-2, the V gene TRBV6-2 or TRBV6-3, with D perhaps matching TRBD1 (5 bases). From germline, CDR1 is MNHEY and CDR2 SVGEGT. The CDR3 extends over 15 amino acids. V was clipped by 0 bases and J by 7 bases, with 15 bases between them. CDR3 in amino acids: CASSYSRQTYSGYTF. The CDR3 DNA reads as TGTGCCAGCAGTTACTCACGACAGACCTATTCTGGCTACACCTTC.

The V gene is TRBV7-2, the J gene TRBJ2-1; 7 bases map to TRBD2. V was pared by 3 bases and J by 4 bases, with 6 bases of the junction left unmatched. This CDR3 has 15 amino acids. Germline CDR1 SGHTA, CDR2 FQGNSA. The CDR3 protein is CASSFLGEGYNEQFF. The CDR3 DNA sequence: TGTGCCAGCAGCTTCTTAGGGGAGGGATACAATGAGCAGTTCTTC.

The chain uses TRBV6-2 or TRBV6-3 and TRBJ1-5, with TRBD1 identical over 7 bases. The length of the CDR3 is 14 residues. Germline CDR1 and CDR2: MNHEY and SVGEGT. The trim removed 6 bases at V and 6 bases at J, leaving 8 bases unmatched. CDR3 sequence (DNA): TGTGCCAGCAGCAACAGGGGCGACTTTCAGCCCCAGCATTTT. This sequence encodes CASSNRGDFQPQHF.

The chain links TRBV28 to TRBJ1-6; 11 positions match TRBD1. V was pared by 3 bases and J by 9 bases, with 4 bases of the junction left unmatched. Germline CDR1 and CDR2: MDHEN and SYDVKM. CDR3 length: 15 amino acids. The CDR3 here is CASSLGGQGGSPLHF. The CDR3 coding sequence is TGTGCCAGCAGTTTGGGGGGACAGGGGGGTTCACCCCTCCACTTT.

This clone was counted once. The rearrangement uses TRBV7-2 and TRBJ2-7; 10 positions match TRBD2. This CDR3 is built from 17 residues. CDR1 and CDR2 from the germline V gene are SGHTA and FQGNSA. V gave up 2 bases and J gave up 6 bases; unmatched junction bases: 13. Here the CDR3 DNA reads TGTGCCAGCAGCTTAACCGTGATGGGACTAGCGATTGGCGAGCAGTACTTC. Translating gives CASSLTVMGLAIGEQYF.

The chain uses TRBV19 and TRBJ1-2; TRBD1 might be the D (5 bases). The CDR3 has 13 amino acids. V lost 8 bases and J 5 bases, leaving 15 bases between the germline ends. Germline assignment: CDR1 LNHDA and CDR2 SQIVND (reference sequence). CDR3 in DNA: TGTGCCAGTGCCCTAGGACAAGGGTATGGCTACACCTTC. Encoded protein: CASALGQGYGYTF.

The rearrangement joins TRBV6-2 or TRBV6-3 to TRBJ1-1, with a tentative D call TRBD1 (5 bases). This CDR3 is built from 14 residues. V lost 2 bases and J lost 8, with 15 bases in between. The germline V gene has CDR1 MNHEY and CDR2 SVGEGT. CDR3 sequence: CASSYNLGTAEAFF. CDR3 coding DNA: TGTGCCAGCAGTTACAATCTTGGGACTGCAGAAGCTTTCTTT.

This sequence joins TRBV7-6 and TRBJ1-4, with TRBD1 matching 8 bases. Germline CDR1 reads SGHVS; CDR2 reads FNYEAQ. CDR3 length: 15 amino acids. V dropped 2 bases and J dropped 5; count of bases not matched to a gene: 4. DNA of the CDR3: TGTGCCAGCAGCTTAATCAGGGGGCGGAATGAAAAACTGTTTTTT. It codes for CASSLIRGRNEKLFF.